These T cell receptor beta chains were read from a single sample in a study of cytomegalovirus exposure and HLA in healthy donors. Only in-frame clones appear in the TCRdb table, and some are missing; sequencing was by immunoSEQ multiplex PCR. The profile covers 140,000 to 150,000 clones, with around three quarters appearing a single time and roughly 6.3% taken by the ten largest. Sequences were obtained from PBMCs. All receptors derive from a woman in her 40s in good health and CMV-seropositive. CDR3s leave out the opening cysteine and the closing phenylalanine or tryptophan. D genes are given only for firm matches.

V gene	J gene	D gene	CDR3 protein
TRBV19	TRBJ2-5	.	ASSTQGQETQY
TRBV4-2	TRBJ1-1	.	ASSQGTGTEAF
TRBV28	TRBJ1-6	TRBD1	ASMTGASSYNSPLH
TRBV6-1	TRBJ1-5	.	ASRRQGNNQPQH
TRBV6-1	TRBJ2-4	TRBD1	ASSEKTRGNSKNIQY
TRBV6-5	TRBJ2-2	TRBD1	ASRDRGLDTGELF
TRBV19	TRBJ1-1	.	ASIIRGSDTEAF
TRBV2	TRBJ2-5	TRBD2	ASTLQTSGGAETQY
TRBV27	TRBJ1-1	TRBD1	ASSLSRQGNTEAF
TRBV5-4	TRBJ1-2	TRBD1	ASSTGQAFPA
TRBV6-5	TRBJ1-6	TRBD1	ASTRTGPYNSPLH